The clone carrying this T cell receptor beta chain came up a few times. TCRB transcripts that were expressed got sequenced, as all of the isolated RNA had been reverse transcribed. TCRdb keeps only in-frame clones here, not all; method: immunoSEQ multiplex PCR. The profile shows 450,000 to 600,000 clones, about 32% of them singletons. The CDR3 has 12 residues. Germline lookup yields CDR1 SQVTM and CDR2 ANQGSEA. V lost 4 bases to trimming and J lost 7 bases; unmatched junction nucleotides: 4. These data originate in a study of beta chain features in type 1 diabetes. Sequencing was performed on naive CD4+ T cells from blood. The sequence derives from a man aged 18 to 30 in good health. The chain recombines TRBV29-1 with TRBJ2-1; 7 bases fit TRBD2. The CDR3 protein is CSVVGSGNEQFF. The CDR3 nucleotides read TGCAGCGTTGTTGGTAGCGGGAATGAGCAGTTCTTC.